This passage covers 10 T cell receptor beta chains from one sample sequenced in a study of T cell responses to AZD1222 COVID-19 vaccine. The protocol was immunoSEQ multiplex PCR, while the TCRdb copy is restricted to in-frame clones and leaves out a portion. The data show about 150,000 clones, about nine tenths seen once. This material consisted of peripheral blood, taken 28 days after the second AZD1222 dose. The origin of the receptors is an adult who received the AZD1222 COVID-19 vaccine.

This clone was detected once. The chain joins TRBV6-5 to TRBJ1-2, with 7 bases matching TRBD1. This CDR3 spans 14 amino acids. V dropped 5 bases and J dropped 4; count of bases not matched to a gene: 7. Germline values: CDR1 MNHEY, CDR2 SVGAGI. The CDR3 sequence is CASSTTDRVYGYTF. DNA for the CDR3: TGTGCCAGCAGTACAACAGACAGGGTCTATGGCTACACCTTC.

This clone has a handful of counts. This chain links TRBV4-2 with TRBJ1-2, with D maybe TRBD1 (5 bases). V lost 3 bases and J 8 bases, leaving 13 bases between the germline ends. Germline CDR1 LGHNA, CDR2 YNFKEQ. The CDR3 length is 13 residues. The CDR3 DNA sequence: TGTGCCAGCAGCCAGGTGGGGGTGGAGGGCTACACCTTC. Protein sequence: CASSQVGVEGYTF.

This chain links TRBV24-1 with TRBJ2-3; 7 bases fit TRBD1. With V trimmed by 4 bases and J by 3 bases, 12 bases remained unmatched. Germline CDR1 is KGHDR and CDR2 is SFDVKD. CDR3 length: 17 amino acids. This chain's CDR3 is CATSEFPGQPETDTQYF. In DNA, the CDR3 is TGTGCCACCAGTGAGTTTCCGGGACAGCCCGAAACAGATACGCAGTATTTT.

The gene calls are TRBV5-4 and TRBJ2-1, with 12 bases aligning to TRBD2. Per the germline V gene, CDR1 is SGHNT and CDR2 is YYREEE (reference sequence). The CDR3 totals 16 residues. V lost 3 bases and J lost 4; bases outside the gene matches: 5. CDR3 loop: CASSSRTSGGYNEQFF. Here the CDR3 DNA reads TGTGCCAGCAGCTCCCGTACTAGCGGGGGGTACAATGAGCAGTTCTTC.

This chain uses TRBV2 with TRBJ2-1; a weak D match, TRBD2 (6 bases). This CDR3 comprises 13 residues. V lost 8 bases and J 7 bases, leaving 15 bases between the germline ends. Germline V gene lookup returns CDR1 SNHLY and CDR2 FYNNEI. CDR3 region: CASGEGTPNEQFF. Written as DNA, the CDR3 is TGTGCCAGCGGGGAAGGGACTCCAAATGAGCAGTTCTTC.

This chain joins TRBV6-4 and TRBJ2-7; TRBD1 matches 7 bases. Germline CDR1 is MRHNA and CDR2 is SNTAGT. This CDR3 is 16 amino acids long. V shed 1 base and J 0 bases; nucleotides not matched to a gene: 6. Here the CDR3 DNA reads TGTGCCAGCAGTGACTACAAGGGGGCCCCCTCCTACGAGCAGTACTTC. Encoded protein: CASSDYKGAPSYEQYF.

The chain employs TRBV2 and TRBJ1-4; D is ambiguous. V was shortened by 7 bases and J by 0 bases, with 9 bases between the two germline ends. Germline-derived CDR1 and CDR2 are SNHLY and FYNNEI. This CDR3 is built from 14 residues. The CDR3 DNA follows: TGTGCCAGCAATCCGACATCAACTAATGAAAAACTGTTTTTT. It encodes CASNPTSTNEKLFF.

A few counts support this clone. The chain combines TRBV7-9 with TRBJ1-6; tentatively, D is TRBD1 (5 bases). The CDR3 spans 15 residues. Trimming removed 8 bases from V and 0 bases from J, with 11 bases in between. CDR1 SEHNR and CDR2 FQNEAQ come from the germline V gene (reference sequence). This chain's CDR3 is CASGGVSSYNSPLHF. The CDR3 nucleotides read TGTGCCAGCGGGGGGGTCAGCTCCTATAATTCACCCCTCCACTTT.

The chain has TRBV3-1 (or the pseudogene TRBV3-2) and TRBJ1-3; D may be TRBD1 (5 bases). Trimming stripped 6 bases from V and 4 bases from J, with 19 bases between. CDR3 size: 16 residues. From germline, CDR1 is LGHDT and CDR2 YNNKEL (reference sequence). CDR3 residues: CASSFAGQVKGNTIYF. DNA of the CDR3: TGTGCCAGCAGTTTCGCAGGGCAGGTGAAAGGAAACACCATATATTTT.

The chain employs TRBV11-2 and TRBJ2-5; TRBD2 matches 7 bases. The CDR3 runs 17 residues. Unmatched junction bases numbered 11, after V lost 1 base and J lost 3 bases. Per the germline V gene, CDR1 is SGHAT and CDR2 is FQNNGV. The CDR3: CASSLGVAGPGEETQYF. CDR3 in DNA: TGTGCCAGCAGCTTAGGGGTAGCGGGCCCTGGCGAAGAGACCCAGTACTTC. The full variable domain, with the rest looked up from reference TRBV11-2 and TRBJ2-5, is EAGVAQSPRYKIIEKRQSVAFWCNPISGHATLYWYQQILGQGPKLLIQFQNNGVVDDSQLPKDRFSAERLKGVDSTLKIQPAKLEDSAVYLCASSLGVAGPGEETQYFGPGTRLLVL.